This entry lists 20 T cell receptor beta chains sequenced from one sample in a study of OX40 agonist ivuxolimab in advanced cancers. The data were produced by immunoSEQ multiplex PCR, yet TCRdb's version contains in-frame clones alone and is incomplete. This table has 25,000 to 30,000 clones, around 85% appearing once. Sample: CD4+ or CD8+ T cells sorted from blood, taken in a trial of the OX40 agonist ivuxolimab. The receptors here all came from an adult with an advanced solid tumor such as melanoma, head and neck, liver or kidney cancer.

The chain combines TRBV27 with TRBJ2-2; the D call may be TRBD1 or TRBD2 (6 bases each). Germline V CDR1 and CDR2: MNHEY, SMNVEV (reference sequence). V was cut by 4 bases and J by 7 bases, with 16 bases left in between. The CDR3 sequence is 15 residues long. The CDR3 DNA is TGTGCCAGCAGTTACGGAAAAGGGGGGTTCGGGGAGCTGTTTTTT. Translated, it gives CASSYGKGGFGELFF.

The chain is built from TRBV30 and TRBJ2-7; D may be TRBD2 (5 bases). The CDR3 is made up of 12 amino acids. Trimming shortened V by 1 base and J by 5 bases, and 9 bases separated the two germline ends. Per germline, CDR1 GTSNPN and CDR2 SVGIG (reference sequence). CDR3 DNA: TGTGCCTGGAGTGAGGACTTCGACGAGCAGTACTTC. Its translation: CAWSEDFDEQYF.

This chain connects TRBV28 to TRBJ2-3, with a tentative D call TRBD1 (5 bases). V gave up 3 bases and J gave up 0 bases, with 10 bases separating them. The CDR3 sequence is 15 residues long. CDR1 and CDR2 from the germline V gene are MDHEN and SYDVKM. Written as DNA, the CDR3 is TGTGCCAGCAGTTTGGTGGCAGGGAGCACAGATACGCAGTATTTT. Translated: CASSLVAGSTDTQYF.

V is TRBV5-4 and J is TRBJ2-1; D is uncertain. V was cut by 4 bases and J by 5 bases, with 10 bases left in between. The CDR3 is 13 amino acids. Germline V gives CDR1 SGHNT, CDR2 YYREEE (reference sequence). CDR3 sequence reads: CASSPTRNNEQFF. The CDR3 nucleotides read TGTGCCAGCAGCCCGACACGTAACAATGAGCAGTTCTTC.

V gene TRBV5-5 combines with J gene TRBJ1-2; no clear D gene. This CDR3 contains 14 residues. V dropped 0 bases and J dropped 6 bases, with 12 bases sitting between them. CDR1 is SGHKS, CDR2 YYEKEE, per germline (reference sequence). The CDR3 nucleotides read TGTGCCAGCAGCTTGGCCGGGGAAAAGAATGGCTACACCTTC. This sequence encodes CASSLAGEKNGYTF.

The chain joins TRBV27 to TRBJ2-7; 10 positions agree with TRBD2. V dropped 6 bases and J dropped 1; count of bases not matched to a gene: 3. The germline CDR1 and CDR2 sequences are MNHEY and SMNVEV (reference sequence). The CDR3 totals 14 residues. The CDR3 region has the DNA TGTGCCAGCAGGAGGACTAGCGGTTCCTACGAGCAGTACTTC. This codes for CASRRTSGSYEQYF.

This sequence joins TRBV7-2 and TRBJ2-1, with 11 positions matching TRBD2. The CDR3 contains 15 residues. V shed 1 base and J 6 bases; nucleotides not matched to a gene: 2. The germline gives CDR1 SGHTA, CDR2 FQGNSA. CDR3 nucleotide sequence: TGTGCCAGCAGCTTAGTAGCGGGAGGGACCAATGAGCAGTTCTTC. This gives the protein CASSLVAGGTNEQFF.

The J gene is TRBJ2-7, the V gene TRBV13, with 7 nucleotides matching TRBD1. Germline CDR1 and CDR2: PRHDT and FYEKMQ (reference sequence). J lost 6 bases, V lost 4 bases, and 0 bases had no gene match. This CDR3 is 11 amino acids long. The CDR3 loop is CASSYRGEQYF. Written as DNA, the CDR3 is TGTGCCAGCAGCTACAGGGGCGAGCAGTACTTC.

CDR3 sequence reads: CARKGSSFSYEQYF. The CDR3 bases are TGTGCCCGAAAGGGATCCTCTTTTAGCTACGAGCAGTACTTC. The rearrangement links TRBV11-3 to TRBJ2-7; D remains unclear. The CDR3 runs 14 residues. Germline V gene data show CDR1 as SGHNT and CDR2 as YENEEA. Trimming removed 11 bases from V and 3 bases from J, with 20 bases in between.

This sequence joins TRBV4-2 and TRBJ1-2; TRBD1 is a possible D gene (6 bases). Germline V gene lookup returns CDR1 LGHNA and CDR2 YNFKEQ. V lost 0 bases to trimming and J lost 2 bases, with 10 bases between them. The CDR3 consists of 15 residues. The DNA of the CDR3 is TGTGCCAGCAGCCAAGAACACAGGGCAAACTATGGCTACACCTTC. Encoded protein: CASSQEHRANYGYTF.

The gene calls are TRBV7-9 and TRBJ2-2; 8 bases are shared with TRBD1. CDR3 length equals 15 residues. Germline loops: CDR1 SEHNR, CDR2 FQNEAQ (reference sequence). The trim removed 5 bases at V and 6 bases at J, leaving 8 bases unmatched. The CDR3 DNA reads TGTGCCAGCAGCATACGGACAGGGATCGCCGGGGAGCTGTTTTTT. It encodes CASSIRTGIAGELFF.

This clone was seen only a few times. The chain employs TRBV6-1 and TRBJ1-5; TRBD1 agrees at 9 bases. V dropped 4 bases and J dropped 2; count of bases not matched to a gene: 6. This CDR3 has 16 residues. Per germline, CDR1 MNHNS and CDR2 SASEGT. The CDR3 coding sequence is TGTGCCAGCAGTGGAAGGACAGGGGTCGGCAATCAGCCCCAGCATTTT. It translates to CASSGRTGVGNQPQHF.

This rearrangement joins TRBV21-1 to TRBJ1-5; TRBD1 is taken as the D call from the table, unchecked against the DNA. TRBV21-1 is assigned pseudogene status. This CDR3 region has 15 residues. The DNA for the CDR3 is TGTGCCAGCAGGCCGGGACAGGGTATCCCTCAGCCCCAGCATTTT. Its protein is CASRPGQGIPQPQHF.

As DNA, the CDR3 is TGTGCCAGCAGCCGAAGAAGGGCGGGAGTAGGCAATGAGCAGTTCTTC. Encoded protein: CASSRRRAGVGNEQFF. The V gene is TRBV7-2, the J gene TRBJ2-1; 7 positions match TRBD2. The CDR3 runs to 16 residues. Germline CDR1 SGHTA, CDR2 FQGNSA. V gave up 5 bases and J gave up 6 bases; unmatched junction bases: 13.

The chain employs TRBV27 and TRBJ1-2, with D unclear. The V end lost 5 bases, the J end lost 4 bases, and 8 bases lay between the germline ends. The germline V gene encodes CDR1 MNHEY and CDR2 SMNVEV (reference sequence). The CDR3 extends over 12 amino acids. CDR3 sequence: CASSPGRYGYTF. The CDR3 DNA reads as TGTGCCAGCAGTCCCGGCCGCTATGGCTACACCTTC.

The chain combines TRBV14 with TRBJ2-5; D is ambiguous. The CDR3 consists of 14 residues. Germline CDR1 and CDR2: SGHDN and FVKESK. The V end lost 0 bases, the J end lost 5 bases, and 10 bases lay between the germline ends. CDR3 protein: CASSQDVGWETQYF. CDR3 sequence (DNA): TGTGCCAGCAGCCAAGATGTGGGTTGGGAGACCCAGTACTTC.

The chain links TRBV27 to TRBJ2-1; 12 nucleotides line up with TRBD1. This CDR3 comprises 14 residues. Per germline, CDR1 MNHEY and CDR2 SMNVEV (reference sequence). V lost 9 bases and J lost 4; bases outside the gene matches: 4. The CDR3 bases are TGTGCCAGTTCGGGACAGGGGGCTTACAATGAGCAGTTCTTC. Protein product: CASSGQGAYNEQFF.

The chain uses TRBV15 and TRBJ1-4; a weak D match, TRBD1 (5 bases). Per the germline V gene, CDR1 is LNHNV and CDR2 is YYDKDF (reference sequence). CDR3 length: 16 residues. V was pared by 3 bases and J by 0 bases, with 11 bases between. CDR3: CATSSRAGATNEKLFF. Here the CDR3 DNA reads TGTGCCACCAGCAGCAGGGCGGGGGCAACTAATGAAAAACTGTTTTTT.

CDR3 region: CASSLFEGQGRNTEAFF. CDR3 bases: TGTGCCAGCAGTTTATTCGAAGGGCAGGGACGGAACACTGAAGCTTTCTTT. J is TRBJ1-1 and V is TRBV28; a weak D match, TRBD1 (5 bases). This CDR3 contains 17 residues. Germline values: CDR1 MDHEN, CDR2 SYDVKM. V was cut by 1 base and J by 1 base, with 16 bases left in between. Full variable domain (missing parts from reference TRBV28 and TRBJ1-1): DVKVTQSSRYLVKRTGEKVFLECVQDMDHENMFWYRQDPGLGLRLIYFSYDVKMKEKGDIPEGYSVSREKKERFSLILESASTNQTSMYLCASSLFEGQGRNTEAFFGQGTRLTVV.

Regarding this clone: The same CDR3 also results from other DNA sequences found in this sample. The chain carries TRBV18 and TRBJ2-7; TRBD1 matches 9 bases. The trim removed 2 bases at V and 4 bases at J, leaving 3 bases unmatched. Germline lookup yields CDR1 KGHSH and CDR2 LQKENI. The CDR3 has 14 residues. The DNA of the CDR3 is TGTGCCAGCTCACCAGGACAGGGGTGGTACGAGCAGTACTTC. It codes for CASSPGQGWYEQYF.